These 14 T cell receptor beta chains were all obtained from the same sample, sequenced in a study of T cells in Graves' hyperthyroidism and ophthalmopathy. The source material, RNA transcripts, was used to amplify TCR beta CDR3 regions. The HTBI set primed first-round TCR CDR3 RT-PCR. TCRdb re-derived calls from the multiplex PCR reads in MiXCR, one entry per CDR3 protein. The sample lists around 340,000 distinct CDR3 sequences, roughly 20% occurring once. The sequenced sample was blood. The receptor set was obtained from a woman between 45 and 65 years old with Graves' hyperthyroidism.

This clonotype was seen only a few times. A read error is possible here, since a much larger clone lies one base away. The chain carries TRBV3-1 and TRBJ1-5; D unclear. From germline, CDR1 is LGHDT and CDR2 YNNKEL (reference sequence). The CDR3 has 15 amino acids. The V and J ends lost 3 bases and 2 bases respectively, with 11 bases between them. CDR3 sequence: CASSQTGQGNQPQHF. CDR3 DNA: TGTGCCAGCAGCCAGACCGGGCAGGGCAATCAGCCCCAGCATTTT.

The J gene is TRBJ1-1, the V gene TRBV12-3 or TRBV12-4, with unresolved D. V was trimmed by 4 bases and J by 0 bases, leaving 9 bases between them. The CDR3 spans 14 residues. In nucleotides, the CDR3 is TGTGCCAGCAGTTCGAATTGGATGAACACTGAAGCTTTCTTT. Translated, it gives CASSSNWMNTEAFF.

This clonotype was picked up a small number of times. V usage is TRBV5-1 and J usage is TRBJ1-1; 9 positions match TRBD1. Per germline, CDR1 SGHRS and CDR2 YFSETQ. This CDR3 is 16 amino acids long. The trim removed 0 bases at V and 2 bases at J, leaving 5 bases unmatched. CDR3 amino acids: CASSLEQGARNTEAFF. The CDR3 DNA sequence: TGCGCCAGCAGCTTGGAACAGGGGGCGCGAAACACTGAAGCTTTCTTT.

In this sample, this clonotype turned up a few times. This rearrangement joins TRBV6-1 to TRBJ2-5; D perhaps matches TRBD1 (5 bases). The length of the CDR3 is 13 residues. V was pared by 2 bases and J by 4 bases, with 8 bases between. CDR1 and CDR2 (germline): MNHNS, SASEGT. CDR3 in DNA: TGTGCCAGCAGTGAAATGGGGCGAGAGACCCAGTACTTC. Translated, it gives CASSEMGRETQYF.

A few counts support this clonotype. The V gene is TRBV2, the J gene TRBJ1-3, with TRBD1 matching over 12 bases. V lost 4 bases to trimming and J lost 2 bases; unmatched junction nucleotides: 6. Per germline, CDR1 SNHLY and CDR2 FYNNEI. CDR3 length: 17 residues. The CDR3 loop is CASSGGQGAFTGNTIYF. DNA of the CDR3: TGTGCCAGCAGTGGGGGACAGGGGGCCTTTACTGGAAACACCATATATTTT.

The chain recombines TRBV6-1 with TRBJ1-5; D not certain. Trimming removed 7 bases from V and 8 bases from J, with 15 bases in between. This CDR3 spans 13 amino acids. CDR1 is MNHNS, CDR2 SASEGT, per germline. The CDR3 reads CASTLAPKEPQHF. In DNA form, the CDR3 reads TGTGCCAGCACCCTAGCGCCCAAAGAGCCCCAGCATTTT.

The chain employs TRBV12-3 or TRBV12-4 and TRBJ1-5; no reliable D call. The V gene lost 8 bases and the J gene lost 0 bases, with 5 bases spanning the gap. The CDR3 runs to 12 residues. CDR3 amino acids: CASGYSNQPQHF. The CDR3, as DNA: TGTGCCAGCGGGTATAGCAATCAGCCCCAGCATTTT.

This clonotype has a handful of counts. The rearrangement links TRBV20-1 to TRBJ2-1; TRBD2 is a possible D gene (6 bases). The germline V gene has CDR1 DFQATT and CDR2 SNEGSKA (reference sequence). Trimming pared 6 bases from V and 3 bases from J, leaving 18 bases between. The CDR3 totals 15 residues. CDR3 sequence: CSAVPLALNYNEQFF. The CDR3 region has the DNA TGCAGTGCCGTGCCACTAGCCCTCAACTACAATGAGCAGTTCTTC.

The gene calls are TRBV2 and TRBJ2-3, with 12 bases that match TRBD1. Germline V lookup: CDR1 SNHLY, CDR2 FYNNEI. The CDR3 extends over 17 amino acids. J was trimmed by 1 base and V by 8 bases; bases with no gene match: 10. The CDR3: CASGPPGQGAGTDTQYF. CDR3 nucleotide sequence: TGTGCCAGCGGCCCTCCGGGACAGGGGGCCGGCACAGATACGCAGTATTTT.

This chain joins TRBV20-1 and TRBJ2-2; a possible D gene is TRBD1 (6 bases). There are 13 residues in the CDR3. In germline, CDR1 is DFQATT, CDR2 SNEGSKA (reference sequence). The V gene lost 2 bases and the J gene lost 4 bases, with 8 bases spanning the gap. CDR3 sequence: CSARPDSTGELFF. CDR3 in DNA: TGCAGTGCTAGACCGGACAGCACCGGGGAGCTGTTTTTT.

This clonotype came up many times. The V and J genes are TRBV6-2 or TRBV6-3 and TRBJ2-7; 11 bases line up with TRBD2. Germline assignment: CDR1 MNHEY and CDR2 SVGEGT. This CDR3 is built from 15 residues. J was trimmed by 6 bases and V by 4 bases; bases with no gene match: 8. CDR3 amino acids: CASSSGLAGGGEQYF. For the CDR3, the DNA is TGTGCCAGCAGTTCGGGGCTAGCGGGAGGAGGCGAGCAGTACTTC.

This clonotype was seen more than once but under ten times. The V gene is TRBV25-1, the J gene TRBJ1-6, with D maybe TRBD1 (6 bases). The V gene's germline CDR1 is MGHDK and CDR2 SYGVNS. The CDR3 runs 14 residues. V was cut by 5 bases and J by 5 bases, with 10 bases left in between. The CDR3 sequence is CASSPTGNNSPLHF. The CDR3, as DNA: TGTGCCAGCAGTCCAACAGGGAATAATTCACCCCTCCACTTT.

J is TRBJ2-1 and V is TRBV5-4; TRBD1 or TRBD2 may be the D gene (5 bases each). CDR1 SGHNT and CDR2 YYREEE come from the germline V gene (reference sequence). Trimming took 4 bases from V and 6 from J, leaving 17 bases between them. This CDR3 region has 15 residues. CDR3 residues: CASSVPSGRGNEQFF. The CDR3, as DNA: TGTGCCAGCAGCGTACCGTCGGGACGCGGCAATGAGCAGTTCTTC.

V usage is TRBV7-9 and J usage is TRBJ2-7, with D unresolved. Trimming removed 5 bases at V and 0 bases at J, with 14 bases between. CDR1 is SEHNR, CDR2 FQNEAQ, per germline (reference sequence). The CDR3 has 15 amino acids. This chain's CDR3 is CASSQWAETSYEQYF. CDR3 in DNA: TGTGCCAGCAGCCAGTGGGCAGAAACCTCCTACGAGCAGTACTTC.